Below, 28 T cell receptor beta chains from the same sample are listed, as sequenced in a study of CD4 T cells in relation to SARS-CoV-2 and coronaviruses. Their antigens remain unidentified. Clones were read by immunoSEQ multiplex PCR, and TCRdb kept only the in-frame ones, dropping some. The data contain about 43,000 clones, around 79% of them singletons. Input material: naive CD4+ T cells from PBMCs, cultured in vitro. The subset here: naive CD4+ T cells isolated by negative enrichment. These receptors were collected from an adult with COVID-19.

There are a few counts of this clone. This chain links TRBV5-4 with TRBJ1-2, with TRBD1 as a possible D gene (5 bases). CDR3 length: 14 amino acids. The ends were cut back, 1 base at V and 4 bases at J, with 11 bases in the middle. Germline values: CDR1 SGHNT, CDR2 YYREEE (reference sequence). The CDR3 sequence is CASSLPGPGYGYTF. In nucleotides, the CDR3 is TGTGCCAGCAGCTTGCCAGGGCCAGGCTATGGCTACACCTTC.

This chain links TRBV7-9 with TRBJ2-1, with 13 bases fitting TRBD2. CDR1 is SEHNR, CDR2 FQNEAQ, per germline (reference sequence). This CDR3 is built from 14 residues. V lost 5 bases and J lost 7; bases outside the gene matches: 2. CDR3 sequence reads: CASSELAGGNEQFF. CDR3 bases: TGTGCCAGCAGCGAACTAGCGGGAGGGAATGAGCAGTTCTTC.

The chain couples TRBV5-6 to TRBJ1-6; maybe TRBD1 (6 bases). The germline CDR1 and CDR2 sequences are SGHDT and YYEEEE. Trimming took off 4 bases at V and 13 bases at J, with 33 bases between the two ends. The CDR3 is made up of 19 amino acids. The CDR3 nucleotides read TGTGCCAGCAGCGGGGGGCGTAAGGGGCACGGACTGCCTCGGGCGCCCCTCCACTTT. Its protein is CASSGGRKGHGLPRAPLHF.

The chain uses TRBV19 and TRBJ1-4, with D perhaps TRBD1 (6 bases). Germline CDR1 reads LNHDA; CDR2 reads SQIVND (reference sequence). The CDR3 loop spans 16 amino acids. V was clipped by 10 bases and J by 0 bases, with 18 bases between them. CDR3 coding DNA: TGTGCCACCAAAGCGAGAGGGGGAGCAACTAATGAAAAACTGTTTTTT. Translated: CATKARGGATNEKLFF.

The chain is built from TRBV28 and TRBJ1-2; 7 bases are shared with TRBD1. This CDR3 is built from 13 residues. V shed 6 bases, J shed 5 bases, and the junction held 6 bases outside the gene matches. Looked up from germline, CDR1 is MDHEN and CDR2 is SYDVKM. CDR3 loop: CASRPGQLYGYTF. The CDR3 DNA is TGTGCCAGCAGACCGGGACAGTTATATGGCTACACCTTC.

The chain recombines TRBV28 with TRBJ1-3, with TRBD1 matching over 7 bases. J gave up 5 bases and V 6 bases, and 10 bases lay outside the gene matches. The CDR3 extends over 15 amino acids. Germline-derived CDR1 and CDR2 are MDHEN and SYDVKM. Written as DNA, the CDR3 is TGTGCCAGCAGCCCAAATCGACAGGGTAGAAACACCATATATTTT. This encodes CASSPNRQGRNTIYF.

V usage is TRBV24-1 and J usage is TRBJ2-3, with TRBD2 matching 8 bases. Germline assignment: CDR1 KGHDR and CDR2 SFDVKD. The CDR3 consists of 15 residues. Trimming took 1 base from V and 6 from J; bases not matched to a gene: 5. CDR3 in DNA: TGTGCCACCAGTGATTTTGGCGGGAGGCGGGATACGCAGTATTTT. Residues: CATSDFGGRRDTQYF.

The V gene is TRBV4-3, the J gene TRBJ2-7; TRBD1 matches at 9 bases. The CDR3 is made up of 17 amino acids. Germline loops: CDR1 LGHNA, CDR2 YSLEER. V was clipped by 2 bases and J by 4 bases; unmatched bases: 12. The CDR3 DNA sequence: TGCGCCAGCAGCCAATCCACCCGGGACAGGGCATGGTACGAGCAGTACTTC. This codes for CASSQSTRDRAWYEQYF.

The chain uses TRBV10-3 and TRBJ2-3; D is possibly TRBD2 (5 bases). Germline V gene data show CDR1 as ENHRY and CDR2 as SYGVKD. The CDR3 has 16 amino acids. V was cut by 2 bases and J by 6 bases, with 18 bases left in between. The CDR3 DNA reads as TGTGCCATCAGTGAGCGGCTAGCTCGGTCGACGGATACGCAGTATTTT. This gives the protein CAISERLARSTDTQYF.

The chain links TRBV30 to TRBJ2-5; 9 nucleotides agree with TRBD2. V trimming: 3 bases; J trimming: 3 bases; junction bases outside the gene matches: 14. CDR3 length equals 17 residues. Germline V gene data show CDR1 as GTSNPN and CDR2 as SVGIG (reference sequence). The CDR3, as DNA: TGTGCCTGGAGATCCGCAGCCTGGACTAGCGTAAAAGAGACCCAGTACTTC. It translates to CAWRSAAWTSVKETQYF.

The table lists this clone with a few counts. CDR3 DNA sequence: TGTGCCAGCAGCTTAGGTCGGGGACAGGGAGCCAAAAACATTCAGTACTTC. Residues: CASSLGRGQGAKNIQYF. This chain connects TRBV7-9 to TRBJ2-4; 9 bases line up with TRBD1. CDR1 and CDR2 (germline): SEHNR, FQNEAQ (reference sequence). Trimming at V came to 1 base and at J to 0 bases, leaving 4 bases not matched to a gene. The CDR3 consists of 17 residues.

The genes are TRBV24-1 and TRBJ2-1; 11 bases fit TRBD2. The CDR3 consists of 15 residues. V shed 4 bases, J shed 7 bases, and the junction held 5 bases outside the gene matches. The germline gives CDR1 KGHDR, CDR2 SFDVKD. CDR3 residues: CATSDPGLAENEQFF. The CDR3 region has the DNA TGTGCCACCAGTGACCCGGGACTAGCGGAGAATGAGCAGTTCTTC.

The rearrangement joins TRBV10-1 to TRBJ2-7; D might be TRBD2 (6 bases). With 3 bases removed from V and 3 bases from J, the gap between germline ends came to 15 bases. This CDR3 has 15 amino acids. Germline lookup yields CDR1 WNHNN and CDR2 SYGVQD (reference sequence). The CDR3 bases are TGCGCCAGCAGTGAAGGAGGGAGCTACCACTACGAGCAGTACTTC. The encoded protein is CASSEGGSYHYEQYF.

DNA for the CDR3: TGTGCCAGCAGCACCGGGACTAGCGAGGAATACGAGCAGTACTTC. Its protein product is CASSTGTSEEYEQYF. This chain connects TRBV6-5 to TRBJ2-7, with TRBD2 identical over 10 bases. Trimming cost V 6 bases and J 4 bases; bases outside gene matches: 9. The CDR3 loop spans 15 amino acids. Germline V gene lookup returns CDR1 MNHEY and CDR2 SVGAGI.

V is TRBV2 and J is TRBJ2-5, with TRBD2 identical over 11 bases. This CDR3 has 15 residues. The J segment lost 2 bases and the V segment lost 3 bases, leaving 2 bases of the junction unmatched. Germline loops: CDR1 SNHLY, CDR2 FYNNEI. The CDR3 DNA reads TGTGCCAGCAGTGAGCTAGCGGGAGGACAAGAGACCCAGTACTTC. This gives the protein CASSELAGGQETQYF.

This chain uses TRBV2 with TRBJ2-1; no definite D call. Germline CDR1 reads SNHLY; CDR2 reads FYNNEI. This CDR3 contains 15 residues. The V end was cut by 0 bases, the J end by 2 bases, with 8 bases between. CDR3 DNA: TGTGCCAGCAGTGAAGCATCCTCCCCCTACAATGAGCAGTTCTTC. This encodes CASSEASSPYNEQFF. Supplemented by reference TRBV2 and TRBJ2-1, the full variable domain reads EPEVTQTPSHQVTQMGQEVILRCVPISNHLYFYWYRQILGQKVEFLVSFYNNEISEKSEIFDDQFSVERPDGSNFTLKIRSTKLEDSAMYFCASSEASSPYNEQFFGPGTRLTVL.

The rearrangement links TRBV27 to TRBJ2-3, with D possibly called TRBD1 or TRBD2 (6 bases each). Deletions cut 7 bases from V and 3 bases from J, with 29 bases between. CDR1 MNHEY and CDR2 SMNVEV come from the germline V gene (reference sequence). The length of the CDR3 is 19 residues. The CDR3 reads CASTSLVNWGRDGTDTQYF. Here the CDR3 DNA reads TGTGCCAGCACTTCTTTAGTAAACTGGGGGCGGGACGGGACAGATACGCAGTATTTT.

CDR3 sequence reads: CASSPGTGPGYTF. For the CDR3, the DNA is TGCGCCAGCAGCCCGGGGACAGGCCCTGGCTACACCTTC. This chain uses TRBV5-1 with TRBJ1-2; 8 nucleotides match TRBD1. Germline V gene data show CDR1 as SGHRS and CDR2 as YFSETQ. The CDR3 has 13 amino acids. Trimming took 4 bases from V and 7 from J; bases not matched to a gene: 6.

For the CDR3, the DNA is TGTGCCAGCAGCCAAGGGTACGAGCAGTACTTC. Its protein is CASSQGYEQYF. The chain recombines TRBV3-1 (or the pseudogene TRBV3-2) with TRBJ2-7; D is ambiguous. CDR1 is LGHDT and CDR2 is YNNKEL in the germline V gene (reference sequence). Trimming cost V 1 base and J 4 bases, with 2 bases left between them. The CDR3 loop spans 11 amino acids.

The chain uses TRBV9 and TRBJ2-1; 8 bases map to TRBD2. The V and J ends lost 0 bases and 10 bases, in that order; junction bases with no gene match: 3. This CDR3 has 13 amino acids. Germline V gene data show CDR1 as SGDLS and CDR2 as YYNGEE. The CDR3 DNA follows: TGTGCCAGCAGCGTAGGTGTAGCGGGAGAGCAGTTCTTC. Its protein is CASSVGVAGEQFF.

V and J are TRBV27 and TRBJ2-7; 9 positions agree with TRBD2. Germline lookup yields CDR1 MNHEY and CDR2 SMNVEV (reference sequence). J lost 0 bases, V lost 5 bases, and 8 bases had no gene match. The CDR3 has 16 residues. The CDR3 bases are TGTGCCAGCAGTCCGTCTAGCGGGGATAGCTCCTACGAGCAGTACTTC. It translates to CASSPSSGDSSYEQYF.

The chain carries TRBV15 and TRBJ2-7, with D possibly being TRBD1 or TRBD2 (8 bases each). Trimming took 8 bases from V and 4 from J, leaving 15 bases between them. The CDR3 is made up of 13 amino acids. Germline V gene lookup returns CDR1 LNHNV and CDR2 YYDKDF (reference sequence). The CDR3 loop is CATAGGGGYEQYF. The CDR3, as DNA: TGTGCCACCGCAGGGGGCGGGGGGTACGAGCAGTACTTC.

The chain couples TRBV7-9 to TRBJ2-1; 12 nucleotides agree with TRBD2. The CDR3 runs 18 residues. Germline CDR1 is SEHNR and CDR2 is FQNEAQ (reference sequence). V lost 5 bases and J lost 6; bases outside the gene matches: 14. DNA of the CDR3: TGTGCCAGCAGCCCCCGGCTTTCGGGACTAGCGGGTTTCAATGAGCAGTTCTTC. Encoded protein: CASSPRLSGLAGFNEQFF.

This clone showed up just a few times. The chain is built from TRBV15 and TRBJ1-2, with D hard to call. Trimming left V 2 bases short and J 0 bases short, with 1 base between. CDR3 length: 12 amino acids. Per germline, CDR1 LNHNV and CDR2 YYDKDF (reference sequence). The CDR3 nucleotides read TGTGCCACCAGCAGATCTAACTATGGCTACACCTTC. Translation: CATSRSNYGYTF. The full variable domain, completed using reference TRBV15 and TRBJ1-2, is DAMVIQNPRYQVTQFGKPVTLSCSQTLNHNVMYWYQQKSSQAPKLLFHYYDKDFNNEADTPDNFQSRRPNTSFCFLDIRSPGLGDTAMYLCATSRSNYGYTFGSGTRLTVV.

The chain is built from TRBV6-5 and TRBJ1-2; D is possibly TRBD1 (5 bases). This CDR3 region has 13 residues. Trimming took 7 bases from V and 4 from J, leaving 13 bases between them. CDR1 is MNHEY and CDR2 is SVGAGI in the germline V gene. The CDR3 sequence: CASTQRDGYGYTF. The CDR3 nucleotides are TGTGCCAGCACTCAACGGGACGGCTATGGCTACACCTTC.

The genes are TRBV2 and TRBJ2-1, with D uncertain. Germline V CDR1 and CDR2: SNHLY, FYNNEI. This CDR3 region has 13 residues. The V end was cut by 1 base, the J end by 4 bases, with 5 bases between. The CDR3 loop reads CASSEGRYNEQFF. CDR3 nucleotides: TGTGCCAGCAGTGAAGGACGATACAATGAGCAGTTCTTC.

J is TRBJ2-2 and V is TRBV19, with unresolved D. Germline assignment: CDR1 LNHDA and CDR2 SQIVND (reference sequence). V lost 7 bases and J lost 3, with 9 bases in between. CDR3 length: 13 amino acids. The CDR3 DNA reads TGTGCCAGTATAAGTCGGGACACCGGGGAGCTGTTTTTT. It yields the protein CASISRDTGELFF.

The chain couples TRBV28 to TRBJ2-5; D is unclear. Germline V gene sequence: CDR1 MDHEN, CDR2 SYDVKM. The CDR3 is 12 amino acids. V was shortened by 6 bases and J by 5 bases, with 10 bases between the two germline ends. DNA for the CDR3: TGTGCCAGCAGCTCACCATATGAGACCCAGTACTTC. Translating gives CASSSPYETQYF.